Listed below are T cell receptor beta chains from one sample, sequenced in a study of blood T cell repertoires in COVID-19. Here immunoSEQ multiplex PCR was the method, and the copy in TCRdb shows in-frame clones only, minus some. The top ten hold 7.2% of the sample, which has under 300,000 clones, roughly nine tenths seen once. The sequencing input was peripheral blood. The receptors originated from a man aged 60 to 69 who had recovered from COVID-19. The CDR3 runs from the conserved cysteine through the conserved F or W. A D gene is named only where the DNA matches it firmly. Rows may omit the clone size; those that give it use once, few, many or a size class.

clone size	V gene	J gene	D gene	CDR3 DNA	CDR3 protein
once	TRBV19	TRBJ2-1	TRBD2	TGTGCCAGTCAGCGGGGGGAATACAATGAGCAGTTCTTC	CASQRGEYNEQFF
once	TRBV3-1/TRBV3-2	TRBJ2-2	TRBD2	TGTGCCAGCAGCCCCCTAGCGGGGGCCAACACCGGGGAGCTGTTTTTT	CASSPLAGANTGELFF
.	TRBV6-6	TRBJ2-1	.	TGTGCCAGCACTTGGCCAAACAATGAGCAGTTCTTC	CASTWPNNEQFF
.	TRBV27	TRBJ2-5	.	TGTGCCAGCAGTTGGGCAGTCCAAGAGACCCAGTACTTC	CASSWAVQETQYF
.	TRBV19	TRBJ2-7	.	TGTGCCAGTAGTCATCCGGGATACGAGCAGTACTTC	CASSHPGYEQYF
.	TRBV29-1	TRBJ2-5	TRBD1	TGCAGCGTCACGGGACAGAGAGAGACCCAGTACTTC	CSVTGQRETQYF
.	TRBV24-1	TRBJ2-5	.	TGTGCCACCAGTGAGCCCAGACGGGACCAAGAGACCCAGTACTTC	CATSEPRRDQETQYF
.	TRBV6-5	TRBJ1-6	TRBD1	TGTGCCAGCAGTTACTTGGGACAGAGGAGTGCCCTCCACTTT	CASSYLGQRSALHF
.	TRBV9	TRBJ2-3	.	TGTGCCAGCAGCCCGACAGGAACCACAGATACGCAGTATTTT	CASSPTGTTDTQYF
.	TRBV19	TRBJ2-4	.	TGTGCCAGTAGTACCCCCCCAGGGGCAAGAGCCAAAAACATTCAGTACTTC	CASSTPPGARAKNIQYF
.	TRBV3-1/TRBV3-2	TRBJ2-2	.	TGTGCCAGCAGCCCGAACAGGCGGGAGCTGTTTTTT	CASSPNRRELFF
once	TRBV29-1	TRBJ1-1	TRBD1	TGCAGCGCCAAGGGACAGGGTGACACTGAAGCTTTCTTT	CSAKGQGDTEAFF
.	TRBV20-1	TRBJ2-7	.	TGCAGTGCCCGCGCGGGTGGCGAGCAGTACTTC	CSARAGGEQYF
.	TRBV27	TRBJ2-1	TRBD1	TGTGCCAGCAGTTTCCGGGACAGGGGTGGTGAGCAGTTCTTC	CASSFRDRGGEQFF
.	TRBV27	TRBJ2-7	.	TGTGCCAGCAGCTTCGGAAGGAGCGAGCAGTACTTC	CASSFGRSEQYF
.	TRBV28	TRBJ2-6	TRBD1	TGTGCCAGCAGGACAGGGATTTCTGGGGCCAACGTCCTGACTTTC	CASRTGISGANVLTF
.	TRBV18	TRBJ1-2	TRBD1	TGTGCCAGCTCACCACTAGGACAGGGGCGCTTGGATGGCTACACCTTC	CASSPLGQGRLDGYTF
.	TRBV2	TRBJ1-3	.	TGTGCCAGCAGGGAGCTCTCTGGAAACACCATATATTTT	CASRELSGNTIYF
once	TRBV11-2	TRBJ2-1	.	TGTGCCAGCAGCTTAGTGAGAGGGGGGGCCCCCAATGAGCAGTTCTTC	CASSLVRGGAPNEQFF
.	TRBV28	TRBJ2-1	TRBD1	TGTGCCAGCCAGGGGGACCCCGGGCTTCGAAATGAGCAGTTCTTC	CASQGDPGLRNEQFF
.	TRBV6-5	TRBJ2-4	.	TGTGCCAGCAGAGGAGTCCTCGTAGCCAAAAACATTCAGTACTTC	CASRGVLVAKNIQYF
.	TRBV12-5	TRBJ1-1	.	TGTGCTAGTGGTGAGGGGGGGGTCAACACTGAAGCTTTCTTT	CASGEGGVNTEAFF
.	TRBV4-1	TRBJ2-4	.	TGCGCCAGCAGCCAAGATGCGGTCTGGTCCATTCAGTACTTC	CASSQDAVWSIQYF
.	TRBV12-5	TRBJ1-1	.	TGTGCTAGTGGTCCAGGGAATCTGAACACTGAAGCTTTCTTT	CASGPGNLNTEAFF
many	TRBV28	TRBJ2-5	.	TGTGCCAGCCATAGGGGGGGGGTAGCGGTGGAGACCCAGTACTTC	CASHRGGVAVETQYF
.	TRBV28	TRBJ1-1	.	TGTGCCAGCACTACCATCCACCGGGGGGGGCGCACTGAAGCTTTCTTT	CASTTIHRGGRTEAFF
.	TRBV13	TRBJ1-1	.	TGTGCCAGCAGCTTAGGCCTAAGGGGCACTGAAGCTTTCTTT	CASSLGLRGTEAFF
.	TRBV9	TRBJ2-7	TRBD1	TGTGCCAGCAGCGTAGGGGGACAGCTGAGCTCCTACGAGCAGTACTTC	CASSVGGQLSSYEQYF
.	TRBV5-1	TRBJ1-3	TRBD1	TGCGCCAGCAGCCTGGGACAGGGGATAAGAAACACCATATATTTT	CASSLGQGIRNTIYF
.	TRBV24-1	TRBJ2-2	.	TGTGCCACCCAATCAGACAGGCGTGCGAACACCGGGGAGCTGTTTTTT	CATQSDRRANTGELFF
once	TRBV27	TRBJ1-1	TRBD1	TGTGCCAGCACCAAAGACAGGGCGACTGAAGCTTTCTTT	CASTKDRATEAFF
.	TRBV28	TRBJ1-6	.	TGTGCCAGCGCCCCACAAAATTCACCCCTCCACTTT	CASAPQNSPLHF
.	TRBV18	TRBJ1-5	.	TGTGCCAGCTCACCAGCGGCCTATAGCAATCAGCCCCAGCATTTT	CASSPAAYSNQPQHF
few	TRBV19	TRBJ2-1	.	TGTGCCAGTAGTATTCCCAGGGTCGGCGAGCAGTTCTTC	CASSIPRVGEQFF
.	TRBV7-9	TRBJ1-1	.	TGTGCCAGCAGCTGGAGGGGTCAGAACACTGAAGCTTTCTTT	CASSWRGQNTEAFF
.	TRBV10-3	TRBJ2-2	.	TGTGCCATCAGTTTCTCGAGTGTCGCCGGGGAGCTGTTTTTT	CAISFSSVAGELFF
.	TRBV9	TRBJ1-2	.	TGTGCCAGCAGCGTCCCAAGCGGCTACACCTTC	CASSVPSGYTF
.	TRBV9	TRBJ2-3	TRBD1	TGTGCCAGCAGCCCTACCAGGACAGGGAGCACAGATACGCAGTATTTT	CASSPTRTGSTDTQYF
once	TRBV10-3	TRBJ1-2	TRBD1	TGTGCCATCAGTGACCGGAGACAGGGAGACTATGGCTACACCTTC	CAISDRRQGDYGYTF
.	TRBV7-8	TRBJ1-4	TRBD1	TGTGCCAGCAGCCCCCGGACAGGGCCGAATGAAAAACTGTTTTTT	CASSPRTGPNEKLFF
.	TRBV6-2/TRBV6-3	TRBJ2-1	TRBD2	TGTGCCAGCAGCCCTAGGGTCCCGGGACTAGCGGGGGACAATGAGCAGTTCTTC	CASSPRVPGLAGDNEQFF
.	TRBV30	TRBJ1-1	TRBD1	TGTGCCTGGAGTGTACAGGGGCTCTTAAACACTGAAGCTTTCTTT	CAWSVQGLLNTEAFF
.	TRBV24-1	TRBJ1-5	.	TGTGCCACCAGTGATTTCGGGAGCAATCAGCCCCAGCATTTT	CATSDFGSNQPQHF
.	TRBV12-3/TRBV12-4	TRBJ1-1	.	TGTGCCAGCACCTACAACAGGGCGGAGAAAGCTTTCTTT	CASTYNRAEKAFF
.	TRBV5-6	TRBJ2-5	TRBD1	TGTGCCAGCAGCTTCCCCGGACAGGGAGAGACCCAGTACTTC	CASSFPGQGETQYF
once	TRBV3-1/TRBV3-2	TRBJ1-6	.	TGTGCCAGCAGCCAAATAGACAGGCGAGGGTCACCCCTCCACTTT	CASSQIDRRGSPLHF
.	TRBV7-9	TRBJ2-3	TRBD1	TGTGCCAGCAGCTTATGGGGACAGGGGACTTCCACAGATACGCAGTATTTT	CASSLWGQGTSTDTQYF
.	TRBV6-5	TRBJ1-6	.	TGTGCCAGCAGTTCGACGCGGACCTATAATTCACCCCTCCACTTT	CASSSTRTYNSPLHF
.	TRBV28	TRBJ2-6	.	TGTGCCAGCAGCCTAAGGCCGGGTTCTGGGGCCAACGTCCTGACTTTC	CASSLRPGSGANVLTF
.	TRBV27	TRBJ2-1	.	TGTGCCAGCAGTGCGGGACAGAACCACAATGAGCAGTTCTTC	CASSAGQNHNEQFF
.	TRBV6-2/TRBV6-3	TRBJ1-5	.	TGTGCCAGCAGTTACGTGGCAGACAATCAGCCCCAGCATTTT	CASSYVADNQPQHF
once	TRBV5-1	TRBJ2-5	.	TGCGCCAGCAGCATGGGCGGGGAGACCCAGTACTTC	CASSMGGETQYF